This record covers a single T cell receptor (beta chain). The data stem from a study of T cell responses to AZD1222 COVID-19 vaccine. CDR1 SNHLY and CDR2 FYNNEI come from the germline V gene. Trimming removed 7 bases at V and 7 bases at J, with 10 bases between. This CDR3 contains 11 residues. Profiled with immunoSEQ multiplex PCR; TCRdb holds only in-frame clones, not every one. This sample carries approximately 150,000 clones, 90% of them seen once, and the ten largest clones take about 2.6%. The sequences come from peripheral blood, collected on day 0 of AZD1222 vaccination. The sequence was obtained from an adult in good health. The chain carries TRBV2 and TRBJ1-1; no clear D. The chain's CDR3 is CASTERSEAFF. The CDR3 DNA reads TGTGCCAGCACCGAAAGGAGTGAAGCTTTCTTT. Variable domain in full (rest from reference TRBV2 and TRBJ1-1): EPEVTQTPSHQVTQMGQEVILRCVPISNHLYFYWYRQILGQKVEFLVSFYNNEISEKSEIFDDQFSVERPDGSNFTLKIRSTKLEDSAMYFCASTERSEAFFGQGTRLTVV.